The rows below give T cell receptor beta chains drawn from one sample of a study of T-cell reconstitution after alpha-beta-depleted transplantation in children. TCRdb independently ran MiXCR on the PCR reads; one entry per CDR3 protein. Of about 600,000 distinct CDR3 sequences in the sample, roughly a tenth are singletons; the top ten hold roughly 4%. The sample consisted of PBMCs from the stem cell graft donor, taken from the stem cell graft. The receptor set was obtained from a human donor who donated a stem cell graft to a child with acute myeloid leukemia. The CDR3 runs from the conserved cysteine through the conserved F or W. Fields, in order: clone size, J gene, D gene, V gene, CDR3 protein, CDR3 DNA. A D gene is named only where the DNA matches it firmly. Where a row states a size, it is once, few, many or the class of an expanded clone; other rows omit it.

>many|TRBJ2-5|TRBD2|TRBV5-1
CASSLGLARETQYF
TGCGCCAGCAGCTTAGGACTAGCGAGGGAGACCCAGTACTTC
>many|TRBJ2-1|TRBD2|TRBV5-1
CASSLGLAVYNEQFF
TGTGCCAGCAGCTTGGGACTAGCGGTTTACAATGAGCAGTTCTTC
>.|TRBJ1-1|.|TRBV7-2
CASSRPFGIGRNTEAFF
TGTGCCAGCAGCCGGCCGTTCGGGATAGGGAGAAACACTGAAGCTTTCTTT
>.|TRBJ2-7|.|TRBV29-1
CSVTPTGNEQYF
TGCAGCGTTACCCCCACAGGGAACGAGCAGTACTTC
>few|TRBJ2-3|.|TRBV27
CASSGVGSTDTQYF
TGTGCCTCCTCTGGGGTGGGATCCACAGATACGCAGTATTTT
>few|TRBJ1-6|TRBD1|TRBV10-3
CAISEGTGASETNSPLHF
TGTGCCATCAGTGAGGGGACAGGGGCCTCTGAGACTAATTCACCCCTCCACTTT
>many|TRBJ1-2|TRBD1|TRBV25-1
CASSETGDYGYTF
TGTGCCAGCAGTGAAACAGGGGACTATGGCTACACCTTC
>few|TRBJ1-2|.|TRBV7-2
CASSLVDTYYRGYTF
TGTGCCAGCAGCTTAGTAGACACGTACTACCGTGGCTACACCTTC
>few|TRBJ2-7|.|TRBV7-9
CASSLPGGYEQYF
TGTGCCAGCAGCTTGCCAGGGGGGTACGAGCAGTACTTC
>.|TRBJ1-2|.|TRBV4-2
CASNHGRGPGTTNYGYNF
TGTGCCAGCAACCACGGCAGGGGCCCAGGAACTACTAACTATGGCTACAACTTC
>.|TRBJ2-4|.|TRBV28
CASSSRGLGENIQYF
TGTGCCAGCAGTTCTCGGGGACTTGGCGAAAACATTCAGTACTTC
>many|TRBJ2-5|.|TRBV7-2
CASSLALETQYF
TGTGCCAGCAGCTTGGCATTGGAGACCCAGTACTTC
>few|TRBJ2-3|.|TRBV2
CASAMEDTQYF
TGTGCCAGCGCCATGGAAGATACGCAGTATTTT
>many|TRBJ2-3|.|TRBV29-1
CSVPDTQYF
TGCAGCGTGCCAGATACGCAGTATTTT
>few|TRBJ1-2|TRBD1|TRBV12-3/TRBV12-4
CASRPTGVYGYTF
TGTGCCAGCAGGCCTACAGGGGTATATGGCTACACCTTC
>.|TRBJ2-7|TRBD1|TRBV29-1
CSVLQGLNYEQYF
TGCAGCGTCCTACAGGGGTTAAACTACGAGCAGTACTTC
>few|TRBJ1-5|.|TRBV6-2/TRBV6-3
CASREINRPRPQHF
TGTGCCAGTCGGGAGATCAACCGGCCTCGGCCCCAGCATTTT
>few|TRBJ2-7|.|TRBV29-1
CSVGLGGSYEQYF
TGCAGCGTTGGATTAGGCGGCTCCTACGAGCAGTACTTC
>many|TRBJ1-3|.|TRBV9
CASSPGTRGNTIYF
TGTGCCAGCAGCCCAGGGACACGCGGAAACACCATATATTTT
>.|TRBJ1-5|.|TRBV20-1
CSASGGAANFNQPQHF
TGCAGTGCTTCGGGCGGGGCAGCGAACTTCAATCAGCCCCAGCATTTT
>many|TRBJ2-2|TRBD2|TRBV20-1
CSARHLAGVTGELFF
TGCAGTGCTAGACACCTAGCGGGAGTTACCGGGGAGCTGTTTTTT
>few|TRBJ1-2|TRBD1|TRBV18
CASSTQGASGYTF
TGTGCCAGCTCAACACAGGGGGCGAGCGGCTACACCTTC
>few|TRBJ1-4|.|TRBV25-1
CASFAGNLKKLFF
TGTGCCAGTTTTGCCGGGAATTTGAAAAAACTGTTTTTT
>many|TRBJ2-7|.|TRBV28
CASSSQGGYEQYF
TGTGCCAGCAGTTCCCAAGGGGGGTACGAGCAGTACTTC
>few|TRBJ2-2|TRBD1|TRBV11-2
CASSYRDSHYTGELFF
TGTGCCAGCAGCTACCGGGACAGTCATTACACCGGGGAGCTGTTTTTT
>few|TRBJ2-5|TRBD2|TRBV20-1
CSARSSSGKQETQYF
TGCAGTGCTAGATCGTCTAGCGGTAAACAAGAGACCCAGTACTTC
>few|TRBJ2-5|.|TRBV4-2
CASSQVLWETQYF
TGTGCCAGCAGCCAGGTTCTTTGGGAGACCCAGTACTTC
>.|TRBJ2-7|TRBD2|TRBV11-2
CASSLGAWGRPSGRTHEQYF
TGTGCCAGCAGCTTAGGAGCGTGGGGTCGACCTAGCGGGAGAACCCACGAGCAGTACTTC
>.|TRBJ2-4|TRBD1|TRBV11-1
CASSLLRTGKNIQYF
TGTGCCAGCAGTCTGCTTCGGACAGGGAAAAACATTCAGTACTTC
>few|TRBJ1-2|.|TRBV6-1
CAIRKGGGRYGYTF
TGTGCCATCAGAAAAGGGGGAGGGCGCTATGGCTACACCTTC
>.|TRBJ2-4|TRBD2|TRBV28
CASSLSSGRVPLAKNIQYF
TGTGCCAGCAGTTTAAGTAGCGGGAGGGTCCCATTAGCCAAAAACATTCAGTACTTC
>few|TRBJ2-7|.|TRBV7-2
CASSLGTAAFSYEQYF
TGTGCCAGCAGCTTAGGGACCGCCGCATTCTCCTACGAGCAGTACTTC
>few|TRBJ2-5|.|TRBV7-8
CASSSLMYQETQYF
TGTGCCAGCAGCTCCCTAATGTACCAAGAGACCCAGTACTTC
>few|TRBJ2-1|TRBD2|TRBV20-1
CSAREFGLAGGDEQFF
TGCAGTGCTAGGGAATTCGGGCTAGCGGGAGGGGATGAGCAGTTCTTC
>few|TRBJ2-5|TRBD1|TRBV10-2
CASSPGQGGRQETQYF
TGCGCCAGCAGCCCGGGACAGGGGGGTCGACAAGAGACCCAGTACTTC
>.|TRBJ1-1|.|TRBV29-1
CSVDVEEAFF
TGCAGCGTAGACGTAGAAGAAGCTTTCTTT
>.|TRBJ2-7|TRBD2|TRBV3-1
CASSHEGGPYEQYF
TGTGCCAGCAGCCACGAGGGAGGGCCCTACGAGCAGTACTTC